This entry concerns a single TCR beta chain. Data came from immunoSEQ multiplex PCR; TCRdb stores just in-frame clones and leaves some out. Among approximately 130,000 clones, around nine tenths were seen once, and the ten largest hold about 12%. This sample is part of a study of control samples from healthy donors and cancer patients. The CDR3 extends over 14 amino acids. Germline V gene sequence: CDR1 MNHNY, CDR2 SVGAGI (reference sequence). V shed 4 bases and J shed 0 bases, with 7 bases lying between them. The chain joins TRBV6-6 to TRBJ1-5, with a tentative D call TRBD1 (6 bases). This clonotype was obtained from a man aged 30 to 45 in good health. The material sequenced was blood. CDR3 residues: CASSLGGSNQPQHF. CDR3 coding DNA: TGTGCCAGCAGTTTAGGGGGTAGCAATCAGCCCCAGCATTTT.